This T cell receptor beta chain derives from a study of shared clonotypes between healthy human individuals. Using immunoSEQ multiplex PCR, the repertoire was profiled, and TCRdb retains in-frame clones only, with some absent. The sample includes hundreds of thousands of clones, roughly 97% of them seen just once. This clone occurred once. The TCR comes from a woman in her twenties or thirties in good health. The sample consisted of naive CD4+ T cells sorted from blood. The subset: CD45RA+ positively selected.

The CDR3 DNA sequence: TGTGCCAGCAGAGATAGTGGATTGGCCTACGAGCAGTACTTC. This codes for CASRDSGLAYEQYF. The chain joins TRBV2 to TRBJ2-7; D ambiguous. Germline values: CDR1 SNHLY, CDR2 FYNNEI. The germline V and J ends were trimmed by 6 bases and 2 bases, with 14 bases remaining between them. The CDR3 length is 14 residues.